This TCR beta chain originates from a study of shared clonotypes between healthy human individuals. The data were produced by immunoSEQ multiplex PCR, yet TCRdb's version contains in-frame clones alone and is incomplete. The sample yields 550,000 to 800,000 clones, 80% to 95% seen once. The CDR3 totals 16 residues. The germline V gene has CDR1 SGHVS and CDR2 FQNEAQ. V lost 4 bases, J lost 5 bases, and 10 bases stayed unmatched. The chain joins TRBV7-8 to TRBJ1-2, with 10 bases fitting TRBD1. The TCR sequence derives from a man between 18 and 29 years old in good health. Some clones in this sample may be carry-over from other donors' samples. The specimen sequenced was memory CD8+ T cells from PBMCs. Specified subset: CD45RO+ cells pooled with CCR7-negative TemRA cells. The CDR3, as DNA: TGTGCCAGCAGCTCTGGACGACAGGGGGCATGGTATGGCTACACCTTC. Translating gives CASSSGRQGAWYGYTF.